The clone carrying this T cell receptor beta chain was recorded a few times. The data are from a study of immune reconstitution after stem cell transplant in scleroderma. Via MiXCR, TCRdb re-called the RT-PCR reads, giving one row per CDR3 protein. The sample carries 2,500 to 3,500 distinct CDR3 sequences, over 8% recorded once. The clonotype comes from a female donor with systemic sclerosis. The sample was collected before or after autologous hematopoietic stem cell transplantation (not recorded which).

The CDR3 sequence: CASSPGQGLKRTEQFF. The CDR3 nucleotides are TGTGCCAGCAGCCCCGGACAGGGATTAAAGAGGACTGAGCAGTTCTTC. The V call is TRBV7-6, the J call TRBJ2-1; the match to TRBD1 covers 8 bases. CDR1 and CDR2 from the germline V gene are SGHVS and FNYEAQ. V lost 5 bases and J lost 9; bases outside the gene matches: 15. The CDR3 runs to 16 residues.